This T cell receptor beta chain was sequenced during a study of naive and memory T cell subsets. Study-level findings and limits: Over 95% of naive TCR sequences appeared only once, unlike memory subsets.

An equimolar mix of two oligonucleotides served as the beta constant-region primer for TRBC1 and TRBC2. TCRdb re-analysed the UMI-ligation and nested PCR reads in MiXCR, keeping a single row per CDR3 protein. The table records around 31,000 distinct CDR3 sequences, roughly 10% of them present only once. This clonotype was seen ten or more times. Its specificity is not known. This CDR3 region has 17 residues. V shed 6 bases and J shed 0 bases, with 20 bases lying between them. Germline CDR1 MNHEY, CDR2 SVGEGT. This chain links TRBV6-2 or TRBV6-3 with TRBJ1-2, with D unresolved. The material sequenced was effector memory CD4+ T cells from blood. Indicated subset: effector memory, CD45RA- CD27-. This TCR came from a human donor in good health. CDR3 amino acids: CASRQKSLRETNYGYTF. CDR3 bases: TGTGCCAGCAGACAGAAGAGTCTCAGAGAAACTAACTATGGCTACACCTTC.